This T cell receptor (beta chain) derives from a study of T cell repertoires in cytomegalovirus infection. The germline V gene has CDR1 LNHNV and CDR2 YYDKDF (reference sequence). This CDR3 spans 16 amino acids. Trimming removed 1 base from V and 5 bases from J, with 17 bases in between. From the reads, TCRdb called clonotypes with MiXCR, one entry per CDR3 protein. This sample has more than 650,000 distinct CDR3 sequences, with less than 40% found just once. The material sequenced was PBMCs. V gene TRBV15 combines with J gene TRBJ1-2; the D gene is possibly TRBD1 (5 bases). The TCR originated in a human donor in good health (CMV status not recorded). Some clones in this sample may be carry-over from other donors' samples. CDR3 DNA: TGTGCCACCAGCAGAGGGACTGGGGAGGGACCTTATGGCTACACCTTC. It specifies CATSRGTGEGPYGYTF.